This TCR beta chain derives from a study of blood T cells in healthy people across ages. With regard to this clonotype: As yet, its antigen is unknown.

Then a second PCR, running roughly 7 to 11 cycles, was carried out with a sample-barcoded 5' primer and a J-beta primer mix. TCRdb re-derived calls from the 5' RACE reads in MiXCR, one entry per CDR3 protein. The data show approximately 810,000 distinct CDR3 sequences, with about 28% seen just once and 17% held by the top ten. The CDR3 extends over 17 amino acids. Germline assignment: CDR1 SGHTA and CDR2 FQGNSA. The ends lost 5 bases at V and 7 bases at J; junction bases unmatched: 11. Findings and caveats of the study: Without sorted subsets, naive and antigen-experienced compartments could not be conclusively compared. TCR beta diversity was tightly associated with the proportion of naive T cells.

This TCR was sampled from a woman of 80 years or more in good health. The V call is TRBV7-2, the J call TRBJ2-2, with TRBD2 matching 12 bases. Input material: blood. CDR3 bases: TGTGCCAGCAGCCCCCGACTAGCGGGGGAAAGGTACGGGGAGCTGTTTTTT. This sequence encodes CASSPRLAGERYGELFF.